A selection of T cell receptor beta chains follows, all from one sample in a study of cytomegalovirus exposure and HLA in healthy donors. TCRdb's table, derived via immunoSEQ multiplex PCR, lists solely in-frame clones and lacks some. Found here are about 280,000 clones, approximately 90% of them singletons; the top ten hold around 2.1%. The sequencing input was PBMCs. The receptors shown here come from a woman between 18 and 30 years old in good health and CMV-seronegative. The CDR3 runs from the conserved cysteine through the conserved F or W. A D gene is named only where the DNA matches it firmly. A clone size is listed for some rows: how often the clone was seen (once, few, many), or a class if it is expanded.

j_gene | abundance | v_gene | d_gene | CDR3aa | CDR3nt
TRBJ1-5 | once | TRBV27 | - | CASSLIFGSGQIYQPQHF | TGTGCCAGCAGTTTAATTTTCGGGTCTGGACAGATATATCAGCCCCAGCATTTT
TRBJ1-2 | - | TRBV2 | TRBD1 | CATTGQGGGYTF | TGTGCCACCACGGGACAGGGTGGTGGCTACACCTTC
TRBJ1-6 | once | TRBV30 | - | CAWGLGGQSSPLHF | TGTGCCTGGGGGTTGGGGGGGCAAAGCTCACCCCTCCACTTT
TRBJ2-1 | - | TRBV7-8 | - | CASKTSSSYNEQFF | TGTGCCAGCAAAACTAGCTCCTCCTACAATGAGCAGTTCTTC
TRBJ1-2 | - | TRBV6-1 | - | CASSETSPYGYTF | TGTGCCAGCAGTGAGACATCTCCCTATGGCTACACCTTC
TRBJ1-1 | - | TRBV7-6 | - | CASSHRENTEAFF | TGTGCCAGCAGCCACCGGGAGAACACTGAAGCTTTCTTT
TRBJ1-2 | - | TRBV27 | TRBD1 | CASRPLPGTGIYGYTF | TGTGCCAGCAGACCTCTACCAGGGACAGGGATCTATGGCTACACCTTC
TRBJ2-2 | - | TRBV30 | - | CAWGGRVFGELFF | TGTGCCTGGGGGGGCAGGGTCTTCGGGGAGCTGTTTTTT
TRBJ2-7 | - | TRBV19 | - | CASSISYGQYEQYF | TGTGCCAGTAGTATCTCATATGGACAGTACGAGCAGTACTTC
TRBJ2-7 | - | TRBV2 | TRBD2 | CASSPWGTSYEQYF | TGTGCCAGCAGTCCTTGGGGGACTAGCTACGAGCAGTACTTC
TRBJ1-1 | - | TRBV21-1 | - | CASSKPFTWRTGAIVILPGTEAFF | TGTGCCAGCAGCAAACCGTTTACGTGGAGGACAGGAGCAATAGTAATTCTCCCGGGGACTGAAGCTTTCTTT
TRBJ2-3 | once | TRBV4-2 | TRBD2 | CASSLYLRGGTSTDTQYF | TGTGCCAGCAGCCTTTACTTACGGGGGGGAACTAGCACAGATACGCAGTATTTT